The 17 T cell receptor beta chains below were found in one sample sequenced in a study of blood T cell repertoires in COVID-19 (dated by TCRdb to about 2020). Libraries were prepared through the immunoSEQ multiplex PCR assay. Imported from immuneACCESS, the table was reduced by TCRdb to in-frame sequences with V and J called. These copies leave out some clones; in studies compared against another copy, an unresolved V gene accounts for under half, and the cause of the remainder is not known. The sample includes approximately 89,000 clones, with approximately 90% observed a single time. The leading ten clones occupy approximately 4.9% of the sample. Sequenced material: peripheral blood. Receptors originate from an older man with acute or convalescent COVID-19.

The chain links TRBV11-2 to TRBJ1-1; 8 nucleotides agree with TRBD1. Germline V gene data show CDR1 as SGHAT and CDR2 as FQNNGV. This CDR3 is built from 13 residues. V shed 5 bases and J 5 bases; nucleotides not matched to a gene: 4. DNA of the CDR3: TGTGCCAGCAGCACAGGGGGGTTTACTGAAGCTTTCTTT. Protein sequence: CASSTGGFTEAFF.

This sequence joins TRBV18 and TRBJ1-1; 7 bases align to TRBD1. Germline V lookup: CDR1 KGHSH, CDR2 LQKENI. This CDR3 has 16 residues. With V trimmed by 3 bases and J by 0 bases, 7 bases remained unmatched. The CDR3: CASSPPYRGMNTEAFF. The CDR3 nucleotides are TGTGCCAGCTCACCTCCCTACAGGGGTATGAACACTGAAGCTTTCTTT.

V and J are TRBV18 and TRBJ1-1; D is unresolved. Trimming removed 2 bases at V and 3 bases at J, with 13 bases between. The germline V gene encodes CDR1 KGHSH and CDR2 LQKENI. CDR3 length equals 15 residues. CDR3 bases: TGTGCCAGCTCACCAGATACAGCACGCTACACTGAAGCTTTCTTT. This gives the protein CASSPDTARYTEAFF.

The chain recombines TRBV28 with TRBJ1-2; 11 bases line up with TRBD1. J gave up 7 bases and V 3 bases, and 4 bases lay outside the gene matches. The CDR3 consists of 14 residues. CDR1 is MDHEN, CDR2 SYDVKM, per germline. Written as DNA, the CDR3 is TGTGCCAGCAGTTTTGCCGGACAGGGGGCTGGCTACACCTTC. This sequence encodes CASSFAGQGAGYTF.

The chain has TRBV12-5 and TRBJ1-1; perhaps TRBD1 as D (5 bases). There are 11 residues in the CDR3. Looked up from germline, CDR1 is LGHNT and CDR2 is FRNRAP. Trimming cost V 6 bases and J 9 bases, with 11 bases left between them. CDR3 DNA: TGTGCTAGTGGCCCTGACAGACAAGCTTTCTTT. Translating gives CASGPDRQAFF.

V is TRBV6-6 and J is TRBJ1-2, with 9 bases matching TRBD1. This CDR3 contains 15 residues. J was trimmed by 8 bases and V by 5 bases; bases with no gene match: 12. CDR1 is MNHNY and CDR2 is SVGAGI in the germline V gene (reference sequence). The CDR3 nucleotides are TGTGCCAGCAGTCGACTCGCGGGACAGGGTTCCGGCTACACCTTC. It encodes CASSRLAGQGSGYTF.

The rearrangement links TRBV7-5 to TRBJ2-7; TRBD2 is the table's D call, not checked against the DNA. TRBV7-5 is an annotated pseudogene. This CDR3 is 15 amino acids long. The CDR3 bases are TGTGCCAGAAGCTCAAGACTAGCGGGTACCTACGAGCAGTACTTC. Translation: CARSSRLAGTYEQYF.

This chain connects TRBV7-8 to TRBJ1-2; TRBD1 matches at 7 bases. The germline V gene has CDR1 SGHVS and CDR2 FQNEAQ. The V gene end was trimmed by 4 bases and the J gene end by 6 bases; junction bases not matched to a gene: 11. This CDR3 spans 15 amino acids. CDR3 DNA sequence: TGTGCCAGCAGCTCTAGGCTCCCGGGACAGCATGGCTACACCTTC. It codes for CASSSRLPGQHGYTF.

The chain is built from TRBV10-2 and TRBJ1-2, with TRBD1 identical over 12 bases. The junction had 3 bases not matched to a gene; V was cut back by 4 bases and J by 0 bases. Germline CDR1 and CDR2: WSHSY and SAAADI. The CDR3 runs 16 residues. CDR3 sequence reads: CASSVGQGASNYGYTF. The CDR3, as DNA: TGCGCCAGCAGTGTGGGACAGGGGGCGTCTAACTATGGCTACACCTTC.

V and J are TRBV28 and TRBJ1-6; 8 bases agree with TRBD1. The CDR3 extends over 14 amino acids. Trimming at V came to 7 bases and at J to 6 bases, leaving 5 bases not matched to a gene. Per the germline V gene, CDR1 is MDHEN and CDR2 is SYDVKM. DNA of the CDR3: TGTGCCAGCAATTACAGGGGGTCTAATTCACCCCTCCACTTT. Its protein is CASNYRGSNSPLHF.

The CDR3 DNA follows: TGTGCCAGCAGCGTAGAGGGCTTGGGGCCCGGGGAGCTGTTTTTT. Translating gives CASSVEGLGPGELFF. The chain is built from TRBV9 and TRBJ2-2; TRBD1 is a possible D gene (5 bases). From germline, CDR1 is SGDLS and CDR2 YYNGEE. The germline V and J ends were trimmed by 0 bases and 6 bases, with 12 bases remaining between them. The CDR3 has 15 residues.

The chain joins TRBV28 to TRBJ2-1, with 9 bases identical to TRBD1. This CDR3 comprises 16 residues. Germline-derived CDR1 and CDR2 are MDHEN and SYDVKM. The ends lost 3 bases at V and 2 bases at J; junction bases unmatched: 5. The CDR3 nucleotides read TGTGCCAGCAGTTTGGGACAGGGAGGCACCTACAATGAGCAGTTCTTC. Translation: CASSLGQGGTYNEQFF.

The J gene is TRBJ2-5, the V gene TRBV6-5, with TRBD1 as a possible D gene (5 bases). The germline V and J ends were trimmed by 0 bases and 7 bases, with 15 bases remaining between them. The CDR3 runs to 15 residues. CDR1 is MNHEY and CDR2 is SVGAGI in the germline V gene. The CDR3 nucleotides read TGTGCCAGCAGTTACTCGACGGCAGGGCGAGTGACCCAGTACTTC. It translates to CASSYSTAGRVTQYF.

The rearrangement links TRBV2 to TRBJ1-3, with no clear D. Trimming took off 2 bases at V and 4 bases at J, with 9 bases between the two ends. CDR1 and CDR2 from the germline V gene are SNHLY and FYNNEI. The CDR3 has 14 amino acids. The CDR3 loop reads CASSESIGGNTIYF. CDR3 in DNA: TGTGCCAGCAGTGAAAGTATCGGGGGAAACACCATATATTTT.

The rearrangement uses TRBV2 and TRBJ1-6, with D possibly TRBD1 on 5 matching bases. This CDR3 has 12 residues. V lost 7 bases, J lost 7 bases, and 8 bases lay in between. CDR1 and CDR2 from the germline V gene are SNHLY and FYNNEI. CDR3 loop: CASTQGNSPLHF. The DNA for the CDR3 is TGTGCCAGCACTCAGGGAAATTCACCCCTCCACTTT.

Only a few counts were recorded for this clone. The V call is TRBV28, the J call TRBJ2-7; 9 bases line up with TRBD1. CDR1 and CDR2 (germline): MDHEN, SYDVKM. The V segment lost 10 bases and the J segment 9 bases; nucleotides outside the gene matches: 10. This CDR3 is built from 12 residues. DNA for the CDR3: TGTGCCACAGGGACAGGGACTGAGGGGCAGTACTTC. Protein sequence: CATGTGTEGQYF. Complete variable domain (other parts from reference TRBV28 and TRBJ2-7): DVKVTQSSRYLVKRTGEKVFLECVQDMDHENMFWYRQDPGLGLRLIYFSYDVKMKEKGDIPEGYSVSREKKERFSLILESASTNQTSMYLCATGTGTEGQYFGPGTRLTVT.

The chain joins TRBV6-5 to TRBJ1-1; D gene uncertain. Germline CDR1 and CDR2: MNHEY and SVGAGI. The CDR3 is 16 residues long. V dropped 2 bases and J dropped 0 bases, with 13 bases sitting between them. The CDR3 protein is CASSYGRRGLNTEAFF. The CDR3 DNA sequence: TGTGCCAGCAGTTACGGGAGACGAGGGTTGAACACTGAAGCTTTCTTT.